Each of the 14 T cell receptor beta chains below was sequenced from the same sample in a study of vaccination effects on CD4 cells after COVID-19 (dated by TCRdb to between 2021 and 2024). Their antigens remain unidentified. The ViraFEST assay stimulated PBMC with viral peptide pools and then used TCR sequencing to identify antigen-specific CD4+ T cell clonotypes by expansion. After approximately eleven days of culture, CD4+ T cells were isolated with the EasySep CD4+ T cell isolation kit. Convalescent patients had PCR-confirmed SARS-CoV-2 infection between March and December 2020, before Alpha, Beta and Delta variants emerged in the United States. Receptor libraries were prepared by the immunoSEQ multiplex PCR assay. TCRdb limited this immuneACCESS table to in-frame rearrangements with V and J called. A share of clones is missing; checked studies link under half to unresolved V genes, and the rest is unexplained. In this sample the table shows 35,000 to 55,000 clones, 60% to 75% of which occur a single time. Over 25% of the sample belongs to the ten largest clones.

This specimen was CD4+ T cells from PBMCs cultured with a peptide pool, taken before COVID-19 vaccination. The receptors shown here come from a human donor who had a prior SARS-CoV-2 infection.

The V and J genes are TRBV5-4 and TRBJ1-1; possible D gene TRBD1, 5 bases. Trimming took 4 bases from V and 1 from J, leaving 14 bases between them. The CDR3 consists of 15 residues. Germline V lookup: CDR1 SGHNT, CDR2 YYREEE (reference sequence). The CDR3 reads CASSPGRPGNTEAFF. Written as DNA, the CDR3 is TGTGCCAGCAGCCCAGGGCGCCCGGGGAACACTGAAGCTTTCTTT.

The chain has TRBV5-8 and TRBJ2-3; D is ambiguous. The ends were cut back, 4 bases at V and 2 bases at J, with 17 bases in the middle. Germline lookup yields CDR1 SGHTS and CDR2 YDEGEE. The CDR3 has 16 residues. CDR3 sequence reads: CASSPHGLAYTDTQYF. The CDR3 DNA reads as TGTGCCAGCAGCCCCCACGGTTTAGCTTACACAGATACGCAGTATTTT.

V and J are TRBV5-1 and TRBJ1-2; possible D gene TRBD1, 6 bases. V shed 0 bases and J shed 7 bases, with 16 bases lying between them. Germline lookup yields CDR1 SGHRS and CDR2 YFSETQ. The CDR3 contains 15 residues. In DNA, the CDR3 is TGCGCCAGCAGCTTGGAGGGGGGAATTTCCCTTGGCTACACCTTC. Protein product: CASSLEGGISLGYTF.

The CDR3 is CASIGRFFPSGANVLTF. The CDR3 nucleotides are TGTGCCAGCATCGGCCGTTTTTTCCCCTCTGGGGCCAACGTCCTGACTTTC. The chain recombines TRBV2 with TRBJ2-6; D is undetermined. Germline V gene data show CDR1 as SNHLY and CDR2 as FYNNEI. V was shortened by 7 bases and J by 0 bases, with 16 bases between the two germline ends. The CDR3 extends over 17 amino acids.

The V and J genes are TRBV19 and TRBJ2-4; D may be TRBD1 (6 bases). The V gene lost 5 bases and the J gene lost 6 bases, with 14 bases spanning the gap. Per germline, CDR1 LNHDA and CDR2 SQIVND (reference sequence). The CDR3 is made up of 14 amino acids. CDR3 in amino acids: CASSVGGMGNIQYF. The CDR3 nucleotides read TGTGCCAGTAGTGTAGGGGGAATGGGAAACATTCAGTACTTC.

The chain employs TRBV6-1 and TRBJ1-5; D unclear. CDR1 MNHNS and CDR2 SASEGT come from the germline V gene. V lost 6 bases and J 5 bases, leaving 11 bases between the germline ends. There are 13 residues in the CDR3. The CDR3 reads CASRDWMDQPQHF. For the CDR3, the DNA is TGTGCCAGCAGAGATTGGATGGATCAGCCCCAGCATTTT.

This chain connects TRBV4-3 to TRBJ2-5; D perhaps matches TRBD1 (6 bases). Germline CDR1 LGHNA, CDR2 YSLEER. V lost 0 bases and J 5 bases, leaving 13 bases between the germline ends. This CDR3 is built from 15 residues. The CDR3 protein is CASSQDQHGGETQYF. The DNA of the CDR3 is TGCGCCAGCAGCCAAGATCAGCATGGGGGCGAGACCCAGTACTTC.

By sample fraction, this clone is medium-sized. The chain couples TRBV3-1 (or the pseudogene TRBV3-2) to TRBJ2-4; perhaps TRBD2 as D (5 bases). This CDR3 contains 13 residues. CDR1 LGHDT and CDR2 YNNKEL come from the germline V gene (reference sequence). The V gene lost 2 bases and the J gene lost 9 bases, with 11 bases spanning the gap. The CDR3 loop is CASSQRGYGIQYF. DNA for the CDR3: TGTGCCAGCAGCCAACGAGGGTATGGCATTCAGTACTTC.

This chain uses TRBV5-5 with TRBJ2-5; possibly TRBD2 for D (7 bases). CDR1 is SGHKS and CDR2 is YYEKEE in the germline V gene (reference sequence). V was shortened by 4 bases and J by 6 bases, with 22 bases between the two germline ends. CDR3 length equals 16 residues. The CDR3 spells CASSAVLVGGRQTQYF. For the CDR3, the DNA is TGTGCCAGCAGCGCGGTTCTTGTGGGGGGGCGGCAGACCCAGTACTTC.

The chain links TRBV9 to TRBJ1-2, with TRBD1 identical over 9 bases. The germline CDR1 and CDR2 sequences are SGDLS and YYNGEE. The CDR3 contains 15 residues. J was trimmed by 3 bases and V by 4 bases; bases with no gene match: 7. Written as DNA, the CDR3 is TGTGCCAGCAGCTTCTGGGACAGGGAGGACTATGGCTACACCTTC. Translated, it gives CASSFWDREDYGYTF.

In its sample, this clone was seen a few times. This chain links TRBV24-1 with TRBJ1-2; TRBD1 might be the D (6 bases). Trimming took 4 bases from V and 8 from J, leaving 19 bases between them. Germline CDR1 KGHDR, CDR2 SFDVKD. This CDR3 comprises 15 residues. CDR3 bases: TGTGCCACCAGTGACCCCAACAGGGAAGGTAGGGGCTACACCTTC. Translated: CATSDPNREGRGYTF.

V gene TRBV18 combines with J gene TRBJ2-1; TRBD2 aligns across 13 bases. Germline assignment: CDR1 KGHSH and CDR2 LQKENI. The V segment lost 1 base and the J segment 10 bases; nucleotides outside the gene matches: 10. This CDR3 has 17 residues. The CDR3 DNA reads TGTGCCAGCTCACCACGACTCACTAGCGGGGGGGCGGCCGAGCAGTTCTTC. This encodes CASSPRLTSGGAAEQFF.

This rearrangement joins TRBV9 to TRBJ2-2; tentatively, D is TRBD2 (6 bases). CDR1 is SGDLS and CDR2 is YYNGEE in the germline V gene. The CDR3 has 16 residues. The germline V and J ends were trimmed by 9 bases and 4 bases, with 22 bases remaining between them. CDR3 amino acids: CATSRGGTPGTGELFF. CDR3 bases: TGTGCCACCTCGAGAGGAGGGACGCCGGGCACCGGGGAGCTGTTTTTT.

The gene calls are TRBV7-3 and TRBJ2-1; 12 bases are shared with TRBD2. The germline V gene has CDR1 SGHTA and CDR2 FQGTGA. The length of the CDR3 is 19 residues. The V segment lost 2 bases and the J segment 5 bases; nucleotides outside the gene matches: 13. The CDR3 loop is CASSLAQWTSGKVDNEQFF. The CDR3 coding sequence is TGTGCCAGCAGCTTAGCTCAGTGGACTAGCGGGAAGGTTGACAATGAGCAGTTCTTC.